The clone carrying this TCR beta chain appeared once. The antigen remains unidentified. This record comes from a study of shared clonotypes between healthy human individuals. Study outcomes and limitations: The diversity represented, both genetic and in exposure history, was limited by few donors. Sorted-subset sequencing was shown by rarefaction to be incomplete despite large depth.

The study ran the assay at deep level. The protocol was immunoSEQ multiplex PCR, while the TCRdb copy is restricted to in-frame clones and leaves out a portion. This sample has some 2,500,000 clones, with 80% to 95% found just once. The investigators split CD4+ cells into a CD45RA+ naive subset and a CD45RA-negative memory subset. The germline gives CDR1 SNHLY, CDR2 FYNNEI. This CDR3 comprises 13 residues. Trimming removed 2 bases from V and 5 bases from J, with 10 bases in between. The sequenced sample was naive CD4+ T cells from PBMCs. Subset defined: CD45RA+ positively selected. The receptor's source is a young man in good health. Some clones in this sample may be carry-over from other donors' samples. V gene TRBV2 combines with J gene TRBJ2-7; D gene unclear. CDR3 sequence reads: CASSEPMIDEQYF. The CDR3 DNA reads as TGTGCCAGCAGTGAACCCATGATAGACGAGCAGTACTTC.